This TCR beta chain was observed in a study of CD8 T cells in ankylosing spondylitis. General observations from the study: Disease-associated clones were reportedly significantly overrepresented in matched ankylosing spondylitis synovial fluid. Disease-linked clones had a CD8+ phenotype and relatively low frequency in peripheral blood. In reactive arthritis synovial fluid and blood, some motif variants had been reported before. Seemingly distinctive of ankylosing spondylitis blood was a TCR beta motif formed by eight highly homologous variants.

One entry per CDR3 protein results from TCRdb running MiXCR on the 5' RACE reads. The sample contains about 800,000 distinct CDR3 sequences, roughly 10% of which appear only once. As regards this clonotype: Its matching antigen is unknown.

V lost 3 bases to trimming and J lost 2 bases, with 18 bases between them. CDR3 length: 17 residues. From germline, CDR1 is KGHSH and CDR2 LQKENI. The sequence was obtained from a male donor with ankylosing spondylitis. The sequenced sample consisted of blood, either unsorted or a sorted T cell fraction (not recorded which). V usage is TRBV18 and J usage is TRBJ2-3; a weak D match, TRBD1 (6 bases). The CDR3 nucleotides read TGTGCCAGCTCACCCCGACAGGTTCAACTTACCACAGATACGCAGTATTTT. This gives the protein CASSPRQVQLTTDTQYF.